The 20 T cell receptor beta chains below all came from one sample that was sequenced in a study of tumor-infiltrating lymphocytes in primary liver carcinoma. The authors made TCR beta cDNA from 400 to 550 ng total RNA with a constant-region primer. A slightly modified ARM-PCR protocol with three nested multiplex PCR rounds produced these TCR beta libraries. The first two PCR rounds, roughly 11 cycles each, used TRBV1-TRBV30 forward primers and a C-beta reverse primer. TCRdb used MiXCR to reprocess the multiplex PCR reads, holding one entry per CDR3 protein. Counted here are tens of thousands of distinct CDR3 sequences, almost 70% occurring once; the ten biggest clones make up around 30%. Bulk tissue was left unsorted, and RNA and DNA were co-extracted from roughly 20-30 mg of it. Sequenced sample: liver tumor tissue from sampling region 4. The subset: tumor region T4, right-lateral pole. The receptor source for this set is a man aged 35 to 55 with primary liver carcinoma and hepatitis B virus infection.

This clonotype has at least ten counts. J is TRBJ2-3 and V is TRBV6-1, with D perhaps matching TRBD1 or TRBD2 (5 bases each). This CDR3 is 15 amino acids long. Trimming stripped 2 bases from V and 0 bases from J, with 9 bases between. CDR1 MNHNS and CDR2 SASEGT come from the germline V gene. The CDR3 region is CASSERGASTDTQYF. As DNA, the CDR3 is TGTGCCAGCAGTGAACGGGGCGCGAGCACAGATACGCAGTATTTT.

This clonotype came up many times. CDR3 nucleotides: TGTGCCAGCAGCTTGACAGCTTACAATGAGCAGTTCTTC. Its protein product is CASSLTAYNEQFF. The genes are TRBV5-5 and TRBJ2-1; D not certain. Trimming took 1 base from V and 4 from J, leaving 6 bases between them. The CDR3 is made up of 13 amino acids. Germline values: CDR1 SGHKS, CDR2 YYEKEE (reference sequence). The full variable domain, its missing parts supplied by reference TRBV5-5 and TRBJ2-1, is DAGVTQSPTHLIKTRGQQVTLRCSPISGHKSVSWYQQVLGQGPQFIFQYYEKEERGRGNFPDRFSARQFPNYSSELNVNALLLGDSALYLCASSLTAYNEQFFGPGTRLTVL.

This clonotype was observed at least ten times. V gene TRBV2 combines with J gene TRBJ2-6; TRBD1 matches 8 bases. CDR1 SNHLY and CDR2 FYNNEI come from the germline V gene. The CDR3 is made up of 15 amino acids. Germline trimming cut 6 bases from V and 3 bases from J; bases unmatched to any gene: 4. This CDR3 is CASSGQGYGANVLTF. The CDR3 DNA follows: TGTGCCAGCAGCGGACAGGGATATGGGGCCAACGTCCTGACTTTC.

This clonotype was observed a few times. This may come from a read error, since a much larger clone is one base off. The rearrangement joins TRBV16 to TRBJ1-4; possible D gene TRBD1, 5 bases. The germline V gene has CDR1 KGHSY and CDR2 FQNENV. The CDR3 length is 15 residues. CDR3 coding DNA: TGTGCCAACAGCCAATCGGGGGCAACTAATGAAAAACTGTTTTTT. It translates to CANSQSGATNEKLFF. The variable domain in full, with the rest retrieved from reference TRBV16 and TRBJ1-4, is GEEVAQTPKHLVRGEGQKAKLYCAPIKGHSYVFWYQQVLKNEFKFLISFQNENVFDETGMPKERFSAKCLPNSPCSLEIQATKLEDSAVYFCANSQSGATNEKLFFGSGTQLSVL.

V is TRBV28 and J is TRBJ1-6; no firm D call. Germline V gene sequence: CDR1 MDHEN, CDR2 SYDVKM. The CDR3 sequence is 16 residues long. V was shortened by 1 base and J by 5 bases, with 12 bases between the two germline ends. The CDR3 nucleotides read TGTGCCAGCAGTTTATTGAAGTCCAGTGATAATTCACCCCTCCACTTT. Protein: CASSLLKSSDNSPLHF.

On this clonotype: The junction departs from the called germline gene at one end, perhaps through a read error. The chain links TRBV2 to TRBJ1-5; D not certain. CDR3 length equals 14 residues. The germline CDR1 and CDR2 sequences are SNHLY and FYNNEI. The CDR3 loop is CASSEVYSNRPQHF. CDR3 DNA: TGTGCCAGCAGTGAAGTTTATAGCAATCGGCCCCAGCATTTT.

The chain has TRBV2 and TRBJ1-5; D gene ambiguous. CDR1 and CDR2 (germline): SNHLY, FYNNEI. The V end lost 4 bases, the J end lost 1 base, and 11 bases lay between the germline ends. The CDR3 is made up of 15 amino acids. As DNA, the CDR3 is TGTGCCAGCAGTGGAAGGACCGAAAGCAATCAGCCCCAGCATTTT. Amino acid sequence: CASSGRTESNQPQHF.

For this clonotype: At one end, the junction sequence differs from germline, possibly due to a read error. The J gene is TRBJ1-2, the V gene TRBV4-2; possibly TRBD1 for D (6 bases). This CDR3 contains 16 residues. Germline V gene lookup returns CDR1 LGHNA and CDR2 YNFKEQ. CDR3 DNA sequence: TGTGTCAGCAGCCACTATACACTGGGGGCAGACTATGGCTACACCTTC. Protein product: CVSSHYTLGADYGYTF.

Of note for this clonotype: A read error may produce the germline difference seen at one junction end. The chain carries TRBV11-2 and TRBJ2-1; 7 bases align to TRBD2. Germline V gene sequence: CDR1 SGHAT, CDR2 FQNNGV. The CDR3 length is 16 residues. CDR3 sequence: CANSLDIRLAMGEQFF. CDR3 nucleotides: TGTGCCAACAGCTTGGATATTAGACTAGCCATGGGTGAGCAGTTCTTC. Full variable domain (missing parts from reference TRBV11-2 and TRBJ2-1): EAGVAQSPRYKIIEKRQSVAFWCNPISGHATLYWYQQILGQGPKLLIQFQNNGVVDDSQLPKDRFSAERLKGVDSTLKIQPAKLEDSAVYLCANSLDIRLAMGEQFFGPGTRLTVL.

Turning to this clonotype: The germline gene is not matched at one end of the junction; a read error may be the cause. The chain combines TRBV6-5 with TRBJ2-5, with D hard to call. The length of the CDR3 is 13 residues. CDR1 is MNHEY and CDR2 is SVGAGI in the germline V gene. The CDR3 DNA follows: TGTGCAAGCAATAAAGGCAATCAGGAGACCCAGTACTTC. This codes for CASNKGNQETQYF.

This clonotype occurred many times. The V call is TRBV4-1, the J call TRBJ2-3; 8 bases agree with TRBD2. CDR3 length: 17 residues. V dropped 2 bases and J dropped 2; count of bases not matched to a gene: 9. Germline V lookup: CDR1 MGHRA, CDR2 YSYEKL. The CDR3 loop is CASSQPKLAVITDTQYF. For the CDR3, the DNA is TGCGCCAGCAGCCAACCAAAACTAGCGGTAATCACAGATACGCAGTATTTT.

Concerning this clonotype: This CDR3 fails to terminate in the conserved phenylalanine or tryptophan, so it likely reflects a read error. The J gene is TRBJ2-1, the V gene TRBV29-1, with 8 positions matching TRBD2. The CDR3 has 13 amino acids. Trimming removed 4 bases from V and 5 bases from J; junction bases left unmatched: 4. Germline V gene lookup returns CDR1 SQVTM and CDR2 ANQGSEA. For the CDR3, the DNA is TGCAGCGTTGGGGGACTAGTGGACAATGAGCAGTTCTTA. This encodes CSVGGLVDNEQFL.

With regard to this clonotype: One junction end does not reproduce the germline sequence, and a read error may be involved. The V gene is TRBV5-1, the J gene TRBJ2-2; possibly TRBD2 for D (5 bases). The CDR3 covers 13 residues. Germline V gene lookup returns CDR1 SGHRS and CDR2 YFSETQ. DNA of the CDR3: TGCGCCACCAGCTGGGAGAACACCTGTGAGCTGTTTTTT. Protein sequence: CATSWENTCELFF.

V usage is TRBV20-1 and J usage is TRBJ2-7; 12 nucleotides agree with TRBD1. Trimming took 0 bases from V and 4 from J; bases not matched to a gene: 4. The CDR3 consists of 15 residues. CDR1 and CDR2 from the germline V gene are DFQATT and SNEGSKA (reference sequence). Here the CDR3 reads CSARDGTGGVYEQYF. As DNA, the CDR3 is TGCAGTGCTAGAGATGGGACAGGGGGCGTTTACGAGCAGTACTTC.

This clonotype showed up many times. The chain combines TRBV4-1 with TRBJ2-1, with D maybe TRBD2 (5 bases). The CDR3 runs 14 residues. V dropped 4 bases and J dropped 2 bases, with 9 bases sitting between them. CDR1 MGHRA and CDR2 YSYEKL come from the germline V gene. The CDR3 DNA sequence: TGCGCCAGCAGCCCCCCCGGGGCCTACAATGAGCAGTTCTTC. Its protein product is CASSPPGAYNEQFF.

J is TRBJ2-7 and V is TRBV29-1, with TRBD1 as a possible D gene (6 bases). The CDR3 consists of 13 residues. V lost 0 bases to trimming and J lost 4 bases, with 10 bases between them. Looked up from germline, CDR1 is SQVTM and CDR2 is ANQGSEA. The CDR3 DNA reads TGCAGCGTTGAAGATCATCAGGGGTACGAGCAGTACTTC. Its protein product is CSVEDHQGYEQYF.

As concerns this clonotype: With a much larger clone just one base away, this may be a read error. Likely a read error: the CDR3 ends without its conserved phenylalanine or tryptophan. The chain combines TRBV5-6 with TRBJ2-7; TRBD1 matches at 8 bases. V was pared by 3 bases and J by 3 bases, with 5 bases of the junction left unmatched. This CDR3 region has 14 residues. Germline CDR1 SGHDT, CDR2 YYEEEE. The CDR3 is CASSYRGANYEQYL. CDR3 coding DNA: TGTGCCAGCAGCTACAGGGGGGCGAACTACGAGCAGTACCTC.

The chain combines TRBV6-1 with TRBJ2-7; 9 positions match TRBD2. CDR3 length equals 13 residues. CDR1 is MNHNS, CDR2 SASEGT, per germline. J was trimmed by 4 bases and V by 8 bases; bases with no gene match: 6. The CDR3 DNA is TGTGCCAGCTCGGTGACTAGCGGATACGAGCAGTACTTC. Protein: CASSVTSGYEQYF.

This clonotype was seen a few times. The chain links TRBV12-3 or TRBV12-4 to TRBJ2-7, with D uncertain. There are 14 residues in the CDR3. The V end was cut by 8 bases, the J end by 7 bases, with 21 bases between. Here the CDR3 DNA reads TGTGCCAGCCGCCCTACGTGTGTAGCAGGTGAGCAGTACTTC. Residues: CASRPTCVAGEQYF.

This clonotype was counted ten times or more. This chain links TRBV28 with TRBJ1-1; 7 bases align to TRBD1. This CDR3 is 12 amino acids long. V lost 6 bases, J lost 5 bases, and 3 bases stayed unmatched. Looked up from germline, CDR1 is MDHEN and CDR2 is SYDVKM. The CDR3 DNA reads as TGTGCCAGCAGAGGGGGCTTGACTGAAGCTTTCTTT. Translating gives CASRGGLTEAFF.